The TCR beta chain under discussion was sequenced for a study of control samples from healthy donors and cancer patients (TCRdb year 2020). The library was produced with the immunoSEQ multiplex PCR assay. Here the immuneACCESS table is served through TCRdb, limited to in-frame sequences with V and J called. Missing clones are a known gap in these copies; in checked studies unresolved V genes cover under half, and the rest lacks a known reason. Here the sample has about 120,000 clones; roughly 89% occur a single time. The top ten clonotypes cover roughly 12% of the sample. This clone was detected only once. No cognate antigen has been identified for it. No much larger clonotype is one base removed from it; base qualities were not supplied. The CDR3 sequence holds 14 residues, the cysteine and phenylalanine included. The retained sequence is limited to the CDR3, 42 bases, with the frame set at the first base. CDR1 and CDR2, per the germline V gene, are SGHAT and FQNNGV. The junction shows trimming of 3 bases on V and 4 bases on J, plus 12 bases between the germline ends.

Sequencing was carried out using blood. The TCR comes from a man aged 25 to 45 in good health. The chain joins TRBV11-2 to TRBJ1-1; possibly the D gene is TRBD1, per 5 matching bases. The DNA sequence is TGTGCCAGCAGCTTTGGGGGTTCGGTCACTGAAGCTTTCTTT. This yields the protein CASSFGGSVTEAFF.